This TCR beta chain was found in a study of neurological immune-mediated disorders. Study-level points and caveats: Expansion of TCR clones was greatest in HTLV-1-associated myelopathy and smallest in multiple sclerosis, where it fell below that of healthy controls. The expanded clones of different subjects shared no CDR3 amino acid sequences (suggesting private repertoires in all groups).

TCRdb reprocessed the 5' RACE reads with MiXCR, giving one entry per CDR3 protein. This sample has around 67,000 distinct CDR3 sequences, with less than 5.5% found just once. The CDR3 totals 15 residues. CDR1 is LNHNV and CDR2 is YYDKDF in the germline V gene (reference sequence). Germline trimming cut 5 bases from V and 0 bases from J; bases unmatched to any gene: 3. This clonotype came up many times. Antigen specificity is unknown. The sequenced sample consisted of PBMCs. This chain links TRBV15 with TRBJ1-5, with TRBD1 matching 8 bases. The sequence came from a man aged 18-30 years with multiple sclerosis. CDR3 nucleotide sequence: TGTGCCACCAGCGAGGACAGGGATAGCAATCAGCCCCAGCATTTT. The encoded protein is CATSEDRDSNQPQHF.